Below are 10 T cell receptor beta chains sequenced from a single sample in a study of blood T cell repertoires in COVID-19. Only in-frame clones appear in the TCRdb table, and some are missing; sequencing was by immunoSEQ multiplex PCR. The data show just under 350,000 clones, around nine tenths seen once. The sequencing sample was made of peripheral blood. Receptors were obtained from a woman younger than 30 who had recovered from COVID-19.

The rearrangement joins TRBV19 to TRBJ1-5; 8 nucleotides agree with TRBD1. CDR3 length: 16 amino acids. V was clipped by 5 bases and J by 2 bases; unmatched bases: 8. Germline loops: CDR1 LNHDA, CDR2 SQIVND (reference sequence). In DNA, the CDR3 is TGTGCCAGTAGTCCCTCAGGGGGCAGGGGCAATCAGCCCCAGCATTTT. Its translation is CASSPSGGRGNQPQHF.

This chain links TRBV6-2 or TRBV6-3 with TRBJ2-1; 12 nucleotides match TRBD2. The V segment lost 2 bases and the J segment 8 bases; nucleotides outside the gene matches: 7. The germline gives CDR1 MNHEY, CDR2 SVGEGT. The CDR3 length is 16 residues. The CDR3 protein is CASSYRTSGKFHEQFF. CDR3 in DNA: TGTGCCAGCAGTTACAGGACTAGCGGGAAATTTCATGAGCAGTTCTTC.

This clone has more than one count but fewer than ten. The chain carries TRBV7-2 and TRBJ1-3; 8 nucleotides match TRBD1. CDR1 and CDR2 from the germline V gene are SGHTA and FQGNSA. The length of the CDR3 is 15 residues. V gave up 5 bases and J gave up 4 bases; unmatched junction bases: 7. CDR3 sequence (DNA): TGTGCCAGCAGCCCTTCCAGGGGGCGCGGAAACACCATATATTTT. This translates into CASSPSRGRGNTIYF.

This chain connects TRBV5-5 to TRBJ1-1, with a weak D call TRBD1 (5 bases). Germline V gene lookup returns CDR1 SGHKS and CDR2 YYEKEE (reference sequence). This CDR3 has 12 residues. V dropped 4 bases and J dropped 10 bases, with 14 bases sitting between them. The CDR3 reads CASSPVGGGAFF. CDR3 sequence (DNA): TGTGCCAGCAGCCCCGTGGGGGGGGGAGCTTTCTTT.

This rearrangement joins TRBV29-1 to TRBJ2-1, with 13 nucleotides matching TRBD2. CDR3 length: 15 amino acids. Germline lookup yields CDR1 SQVTM and CDR2 ANQGSEA. V gave up 3 bases and J gave up 7 bases; unmatched junction bases: 6. CDR3 bases: TGCAGCGTTGACGGACTAGCGGGAGATTGGAATGAGCAGTTCTTC. It yields the protein CSVDGLAGDWNEQFF.

V usage is TRBV11-3 and J usage is TRBJ1-3, with D hard to call. There are 15 residues in the CDR3. Germline V lookup: CDR1 SGHNT, CDR2 YENEEA. The ends were cut back, 0 bases at V and 0 bases at J, with 6 bases in the middle. The CDR3 sequence: CASSLDPLSGNTIYF. The DNA of the CDR3 is TGTGCCAGCAGCTTAGATCCCCTCTCTGGAAACACCATATATTTT.

The genes are TRBV9 and TRBJ1-4; unclear D gene. CDR1 is SGDLS and CDR2 is YYNGEE in the germline V gene. V was cut by 4 bases and J by 0 bases, with 10 bases left in between. CDR3 length equals 15 residues. CDR3 sequence reads: CASSREPTTNEKLFF. In DNA form, the CDR3 reads TGTGCCAGCAGCAGGGAGCCCACAACTAATGAAAAACTGTTTTTT. Variable domain in full (rest from reference TRBV9 and TRBJ1-4): DSGVTQTPKHLITATGQRVTLRCSPRSGDLSVYWYQQSLDQGLQFLIQYYNGEERAKGNILERFSAQQFPDLHSELNLSSLELGDSALYFCASSREPTTNEKLFFGSGTQLSVL.

The chain combines TRBV15 with TRBJ2-7; 12 nucleotides align to TRBD2. V lost 1 base and J lost 2; bases outside the gene matches: 0. The CDR3 covers 15 residues. CDR1 is LNHNV and CDR2 is YYDKDF in the germline V gene (reference sequence). CDR3 loop: CATSRGLAGAYEQYV. CDR3 DNA sequence: TGTGCCACCAGCAGAGGACTAGCGGGGGCCTACGAGCAGTACGTC.

The table lists this clone with a few counts. The V and J genes are TRBV19 and TRBJ2-6; no reliable D call. This CDR3 region has 12 residues. The V gene's germline CDR1 is LNHDA and CDR2 SQIVND (reference sequence). V was trimmed by 9 bases and J by 0 bases, leaving 3 bases between them. The CDR3: CASNSGANVLTF. The CDR3 bases are TGTGCCAGCAACTCTGGGGCCAACGTCCTGACTTTC.

The chain uses TRBV10-3 and TRBJ1-3; no clear D. Trimming stripped 1 base from V and 2 bases from J, with 3 bases between. Germline loops: CDR1 ENHRY, CDR2 SYGVKD. CDR3 size: 13 residues. For the CDR3, the DNA is TGTGCCATCAGTGAGTTAACTGGAAACACCATATATTTT. Amino acids: CAISELTGNTIYF.